This T cell receptor (beta chain) was identified in a study of T cell repertoires in cytomegalovirus infection. The wider study: Peptides in the study included HLA-C-restricted and HLA-B-restricted CMV epitopes. Study outcomes and limitations: CMV-specific TCR beta clonotypes restricted by HLA-C dominated the ex vivo response. CMV carriers with the relevant HLA were identified by cumulative public TCR beta family frequency.

MiXCR was run by TCRdb on the reads, yielding one entry per CDR3 protein. The sample has approximately 350,000 distinct CDR3 sequences, roughly 36% seen once; the top ten hold roughly 13%. This clonotype showed up many times. Its antigen is not identified. The receptor was derived from a human donor in good health (CMV status not recorded). Some clones in this sample may be carry-over from other donors' samples. The source was cultured PBMCs, collected from culture after CMV antigen stimulation.

The CDR3 DNA reads TGTGCCAGCAGCTCTAGGACAGGGAGGTCCTACAATGAGCAGTTCTTC. Its translation is CASSSRTGRSYNEQFF. This sequence joins TRBV7-2 and TRBJ2-1, with 8 bases lining up with TRBD1. Per the germline V gene, CDR1 is SGHTA and CDR2 is FQGNSA. Unmatched junction bases numbered 6, after V lost 4 bases and J lost 1 base. This CDR3 region has 16 residues.